Listed here are 30 T cell receptor beta chains from one sample, sequenced in a study of blood T cell repertoires in COVID-19. Sequencing used immunoSEQ multiplex PCR; TCRdb keeps in-frame clones, though not all of them. The data show 190,000 or so clones, with roughly 86% seen just once and 9% to 12% held by the top ten. The sequencing sample was made of PBMCs or T cells enriched from blood (not recorded which). These receptor sequences come from a man between 18 and 35 years old with acute COVID-19.

V gene TRBV15 combines with J gene TRBJ1-1, with 10 bases identical to TRBD1. Germline lookup yields CDR1 LNHNV and CDR2 YYDKDF (reference sequence). This CDR3 has 15 amino acids. Losses at the gene ends were 0 bases for V and 3 bases for J; bases not matched to a gene: 1. The CDR3 region is CATSREGTGDTEAFF. The CDR3 bases are TGTGCCACCAGCAGAGAGGGGACAGGGGACACTGAAGCTTTCTTT.

V usage is TRBV6-6 and J usage is TRBJ1-1; possible D gene TRBD1, 5 bases. The length of the CDR3 is 15 residues. The ends were cut back, 6 bases at V and 1 base at J, with 15 bases in the middle. The germline gives CDR1 MNHNY, CDR2 SVGAGI (reference sequence). CDR3 sequence (DNA): TGTGCCAGCAGGCTCGGGACTTATGAGAACACTGAAGCTTTCTTT. It codes for CASRLGTYENTEAFF.

The chain uses TRBV19 and TRBJ1-1, with a tentative D call TRBD1 (5 bases). This CDR3 has 12 residues. Germline V CDR1 and CDR2: LNHDA, SQIVND (reference sequence). The V gene lost 8 bases and the J gene lost 11 bases, with 18 bases spanning the gap. The CDR3 DNA is TGTGCCAGTTCGGGGCGGGGCTTGATTGCTTTCTTT. Protein sequence: CASSGRGLIAFF.

The V call is TRBV4-1, the J call TRBJ1-3; D unresolved. Trimming stripped 7 bases from V and 0 bases from J, with 25 bases between. The germline gives CDR1 MGHRA, CDR2 YSYEKL. The CDR3 is made up of 19 amino acids. The CDR3 DNA reads as TGCGCCAGCACCCGCGGGAGGAGCCGACTCCTCTTCTCTGGAAACACCATATATTTT. Translated: CASTRGRSRLLFSGNTIYF.

The rearrangement joins TRBV7-9 to TRBJ1-1; TRBD1 agrees at 9 bases. The CDR3 extends over 14 amino acids. Trimming removed 8 bases from V and 1 base from J; junction bases left unmatched: 5. Germline CDR1 reads SEHNR; CDR2 reads FQNEAQ (reference sequence). In DNA form, the CDR3 reads TGTGCCAGCGAATTGACAGGGGGGAACACTGAAGCTTTCTTT. It is translated as CASELTGGNTEAFF.

The chain combines TRBV28 with TRBJ2-7; no clear D gene. Germline V gives CDR1 MDHEN, CDR2 SYDVKM. CDR3 length: 14 residues. V was clipped by 6 bases and J by 3 bases, with 15 bases between them. Here the CDR3 DNA reads TGTGCCAGCAGCGCGGTTGGCCTGGGCTACGAGCAGTACTTC. Protein sequence: CASSAVGLGYEQYF.

The chain has TRBV27 and TRBJ2-3, with a possible D match to TRBD2 (6 bases). The CDR3 is 14 amino acids. V lost 2 bases, J lost 2 bases, and 8 bases lay in between. Germline V gives CDR1 MNHEY, CDR2 SMNVEV (reference sequence). CDR3 DNA: TGTGCCAGCAGTTTAGAGCGGGCCACAGATACGCAGTATTTT. As protein: CASSLERATDTQYF.

The V and J genes are TRBV5-1 and TRBJ2-3; D is uncertain. The CDR3 spans 15 residues. The germline V gene encodes CDR1 SGHRS and CDR2 YFSETQ. V was clipped by 0 bases and J by 1 base, with 9 bases between them. The chain's CDR3 is CASSLGDLGTDTQYF. CDR3 DNA sequence: TGCGCCAGCAGCTTGGGAGACCTAGGCACAGATACGCAGTATTTT.

J is TRBJ2-1 and V is TRBV11-3; perhaps TRBD1 as D (5 bases). There are 12 residues in the CDR3. The germline V gene encodes CDR1 SGHNT and CDR2 YENEEA. V shed 5 bases and J shed 7 bases, with 9 bases lying between them. Written as DNA, the CDR3 is TGTGCCAGCAGCCAGAGACAGAATGAGCAGTTCTTC. Protein product: CASSQRQNEQFF. The full variable domain, rest sourced from reference TRBV11-3 and TRBJ2-1, is EAGVVQSPRYKIIEKKQPVAFWCNPISGHNTLYWYLQNLGQGPELLIRYENEEAVDDSQLPKDRFSAERLKGVDSTLKIQPAELGDSAVYLCASSQRQNEQFFGPGTRLTVL.

The chain recombines TRBV28 with TRBJ2-7; 12 bases are shared with TRBD2. The germline CDR1 and CDR2 sequences are MDHEN and SYDVKM. This CDR3 is 14 amino acids long. V shed 6 bases and J 3 bases; nucleotides not matched to a gene: 3. Here the CDR3 reads CASRELAGGYEQYF. CDR3 bases: TGTGCCAGCAGGGAACTAGCGGGAGGCTACGAGCAGTACTTC.

The rearrangement uses TRBV6-4 and TRBJ2-4; D is ambiguous. V lost 5 bases and J 3 bases, leaving 11 bases between the germline ends. This CDR3 has 14 residues. In germline, CDR1 is MRHNA, CDR2 SNTAGT. Written as DNA, the CDR3 is TGTGCCAGCAGTTCCAAAACGGGCAAAAACATTCAGTACTTC. Amino acid sequence: CASSSKTGKNIQYF.

This clone turned up a few times. The rearrangement links TRBV5-1 to TRBJ2-2; TRBD1 matches at 7 bases. The CDR3 has 16 residues. V shed 0 bases and J 7 bases; nucleotides not matched to a gene: 9. The germline gives CDR1 SGHRS, CDR2 YFSETQ. CDR3 region: CASSLGDRELGGELFF. The CDR3 coding sequence is TGCGCCAGCAGCTTGGGAGACAGGGAATTAGGCGGGGAGCTGTTTTTT.

V gene TRBV27 combines with J gene TRBJ1-1; D call uncertain. Germline CDR1 is MNHEY and CDR2 is SMNVEV (reference sequence). Trimming shortened V by 5 bases and J by 5 bases, and 9 bases separated the two germline ends. CDR3 length: 12 residues. The CDR3 DNA follows: TGTGCCAGCAGTCCCCCGGGGACTGAAGCTTTCTTT. Encoded protein: CASSPPGTEAFF.

The chain employs TRBV5-4 and TRBJ2-5; TRBD2 might be the D (6 bases). This CDR3 has 17 amino acids. Germline loops: CDR1 SGHNT, CDR2 YYREEE (reference sequence). The V end was cut by 3 bases, the J end by 5 bases, with 23 bases between. The CDR3 protein is CASSSTYTGSQRETQYF. For the CDR3, the DNA is TGTGCCAGCAGCTCAACTTACACCGGGAGCCAGAGGGAGACCCAGTACTTC.

The chain joins TRBV28 to TRBJ2-2, with D possibly being TRBD2 (5 bases). Trimming took off 6 bases at V and 2 bases at J, with 13 bases between the two ends. This CDR3 spans 15 amino acids. Germline loops: CDR1 MDHEN, CDR2 SYDVKM. The CDR3 loop is CASSPSGANTGELFF. The DNA of the CDR3 is TGTGCCAGCAGCCCGAGCGGAGCAAACACCGGGGAGCTGTTTTTT.

This clone has a single count. The rearrangement joins TRBV11-2 to TRBJ2-7; 7 bases fit TRBD2. Trimming cost V 6 bases and J 2 bases; bases outside gene matches: 7. The CDR3 spans 14 residues. Per the germline V gene, CDR1 is SGHAT and CDR2 is FQNNGV. CDR3 DNA sequence: TGTGCCAGCAGAGGGAGCGGGAATGCCTACGAGCAGTACTTC. Encoded protein: CASRGSGNAYEQYF.

DNA for the CDR3: TGCGCCAGCAGTGGTGAGTCTTTGGAGGGGGCGGGCGATTCACCCCTCCACTTT. It codes for CASSGESLEGAGDSPLHF. The V gene is TRBV10-1, the J gene TRBJ1-6; 7 nucleotides align to TRBD1. The V and J ends lost 4 bases and 8 bases, in that order; junction bases with no gene match: 17. Germline CDR1 WNHNN, CDR2 SYGVQD (reference sequence). The CDR3 loop spans 18 amino acids.

The chain combines TRBV4-1 with TRBJ2-7; 8 nucleotides match TRBD1. Trimming cost V 6 bases and J 3 bases; bases outside gene matches: 4. This CDR3 spans 13 amino acids. The germline CDR1 and CDR2 sequences are MGHRA and YSYEKL. CDR3 region: CASRQTGGYEQYF. DNA of the CDR3: TGCGCCAGCAGGCAAACAGGGGGCTACGAGCAGTACTTC.

The V gene is TRBV6-2 or TRBV6-3, the J gene TRBJ1-1, with D perhaps TRBD1 (6 bases). Germline assignment: CDR1 MNHEY and CDR2 SVGEGT. The CDR3 sequence is 18 residues long. V was shortened by 6 bases and J by 0 bases, with 23 bases between the two germline ends. CDR3 bases: TGTGCCAGCAGCTCCCTAGTCTCGACAGGATTCATGAACACTGAAGCTTTCTTT. Encoded protein: CASSSLVSTGFMNTEAFF.

The chain carries TRBV5-5 and TRBJ1-5, with D unresolved. Germline values: CDR1 SGHKS, CDR2 YYEKEE (reference sequence). Trimming cost V 4 bases and J 2 bases, with 19 bases left between them. CDR3 length equals 17 residues. The CDR3 DNA follows: TGTGCCAGCAGCCGCCTTCCCACAGTGTCGGGCAATCAGCCCCAGCATTTT. Its translation: CASSRLPTVSGNQPQHF.

This chain joins TRBV6-5 and TRBJ1-5; no reliable D call. Germline CDR1 MNHEY, CDR2 SVGAGI. The CDR3 length is 15 residues. V lost 2 bases and J 0 bases, leaving 8 bases between the germline ends. CDR3 nucleotides: TGTGCCAGCAGTTACGGCCAGTATAGCAATCAGCCCCAGCATTTT. It is translated as CASSYGQYSNQPQHF.

The genes are TRBV30 and TRBJ1-2; TRBD1 matches at 7 bases. The CDR3 sequence is 17 residues long. Per the germline V gene, CDR1 is GTSNPN and CDR2 is SVGIG (reference sequence). Unmatched junction bases numbered 10, after V lost 0 bases and J lost 0 bases. CDR3 sequence reads: CAWSVLWTGDSNYGYTF. DNA for the CDR3: TGTGCCTGGAGTGTACTGTGGACAGGAGATTCTAACTATGGCTACACCTTC. The full variable domain, rest sourced from reference TRBV30 and TRBJ1-2, is SQTIHQWPATLVQPVGSPLSLECTVEGTSNPNLYWYRQAAGRGLQLLFYSVGIGQISSEVPQNLSASRPQDRQFILSSKKLLLSDSGFYLCAWSVLWTGDSNYGYTFGSGTRLTVV.

The DNA for the CDR3 is TGTGCCAGCAGCTTACGGTCTAGCGGGGACGAGGGTACGCAGTATTTT. This encodes CASSLRSSGDEGTQYF. The V call is TRBV7-2, the J call TRBJ2-3; 9 nucleotides match TRBD2. The V and J ends lost 2 bases and 8 bases, in that order; junction bases with no gene match: 11. Germline assignment: CDR1 SGHTA and CDR2 FQGNSA. This CDR3 has 16 amino acids.

The chain is built from TRBV5-1 and TRBJ1-1, with no clear D. V lost 0 bases and J lost 3, with 6 bases in between. Germline CDR1 is SGHRS and CDR2 is YFSETQ. This CDR3 has 13 amino acids. The CDR3 DNA sequence: TGCGCCAGCAGCTTGGGGGAGTACACTGAAGCTTTCTTT. It codes for CASSLGEYTEAFF.

This chain joins TRBV4-3 and TRBJ2-7, with D possibly being TRBD2 (5 bases). The V gene lost 4 bases and the J gene lost 2 bases, with 15 bases spanning the gap. The CDR3 is made up of 15 amino acids. From germline, CDR1 is LGHNA and CDR2 YSLEER. The CDR3 nucleotides are TGCGCCAGCAGCCCGACGTCGGGGTCCCCCTACGAGCAGTACTTC. Its translation: CASSPTSGSPYEQYF.

This clone was seen a single time. CDR3: CARSFPTSGPHYEQYF. In nucleotides, the CDR3 is TGTGCCAGAAGCTTCCCCACTAGCGGCCCACACTACGAGCAGTACTTC. The rearrangement joins TRBV5-3 to TRBJ2-7, with 8 positions matching TRBD2. TRBV5-3 is classed as an ORF, of uncertain function. CDR3 length: 16 residues. The trim removed 2 bases at V and 3 bases at J, leaving 10 bases unmatched.

The rearrangement links TRBV28 to TRBJ1-4, with TRBD1 as a possible D gene (5 bases). The CDR3 covers 14 residues. Trimming removed 8 bases from V and 0 bases from J, with 10 bases in between. Germline V lookup: CDR1 MDHEN, CDR2 SYDVKM. The CDR3 protein is CASYDSATNEKLFF. The CDR3 DNA reads as TGTGCCAGCTATGACAGTGCAACTAATGAAAAACTGTTTTTT. Based on the CDR3 plus reference TRBV28 and TRBJ1-4, the full variable domain is DVKVTQSSRYLVKRTGEKVFLECVQDMDHENMFWYRQDPGLGLRLIYFSYDVKMKEKGDIPEGYSVSREKKERFSLILESASTNQTSMYLCASYDSATNEKLFFGSGTQLSVL.

V gene TRBV11-2 combines with J gene TRBJ1-1; TRBD1 might be the D (5 bases). CDR1 and CDR2 from the germline V gene are SGHAT and FQNNGV. The CDR3 consists of 16 residues. V lost 1 base and J 8 bases, leaving 20 bases between the germline ends. The CDR3 here is CASSLVGGAPMGEAFF. The CDR3 DNA reads TGTGCCAGCAGCTTAGTGGGAGGGGCCCCTATGGGGGAAGCTTTCTTT.

The V call is TRBV18, the J call TRBJ1-1; D remains unclear. The CDR3 totals 14 residues. V dropped 3 bases and J dropped 4 bases, with 12 bases sitting between them. Germline lookup yields CDR1 KGHSH and CDR2 LQKENI. The DNA for the CDR3 is TGTGCCAGCTCACCCATTAAAGGAGGCACTGAAGCTTTCTTT. As protein: CASSPIKGGTEAFF.

This chain's CDR3 is CASSTFLGDTTGETQYF. As DNA, the CDR3 is TGTGCCAGCAGTACTTTCTTAGGGGACACCACCGGGGAGACCCAGTACTTC. The rearrangement joins TRBV27 to TRBJ2-5; D perhaps matches TRBD1 (6 bases). V lost 5 bases, J lost 5 bases, and 24 bases lay in between. The CDR3 length is 17 residues. CDR1 MNHEY and CDR2 SMNVEV come from the germline V gene (reference sequence).